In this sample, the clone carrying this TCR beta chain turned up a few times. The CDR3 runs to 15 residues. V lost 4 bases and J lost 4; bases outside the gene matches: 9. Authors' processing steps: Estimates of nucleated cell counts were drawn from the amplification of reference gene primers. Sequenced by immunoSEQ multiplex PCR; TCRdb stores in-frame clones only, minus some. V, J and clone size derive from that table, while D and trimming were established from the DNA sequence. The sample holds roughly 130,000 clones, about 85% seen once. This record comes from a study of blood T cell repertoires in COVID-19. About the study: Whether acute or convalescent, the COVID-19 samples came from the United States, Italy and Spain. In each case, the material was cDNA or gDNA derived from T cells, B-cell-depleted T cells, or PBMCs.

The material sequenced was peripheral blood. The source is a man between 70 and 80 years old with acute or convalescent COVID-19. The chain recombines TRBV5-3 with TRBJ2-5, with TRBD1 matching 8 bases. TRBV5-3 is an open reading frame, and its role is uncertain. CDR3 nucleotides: TGTGCCAGAAGCAAGGACAGGGATAGTAGAGAGACCCAGTACTTC. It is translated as CARSKDRDSRETQYF.